Listed below are T cell receptor beta chains from one sample, sequenced in a study of T cell responses to AZD1222 COVID-19 vaccine. This table comes from immunoSEQ multiplex PCR, and its TCRdb copy is limited to in-frame clones, with some not included. Among some 130,000 clones listed, 89% were seen once. The starting material was peripheral blood, obtained on day 0 of AZD1222 vaccination. The receptors originated from an adult in good health. The CDR3 runs from the conserved cysteine through the conserved F or W. D genes are given only for firm matches. Rows give clone size only sometimes, using once, few, many, or a class for an expanded clone.

D gene: .; clone size: .; J gene: TRBJ1-4; V gene: TRBV7-2; CDR3 protein: CASSLDREKLFF; CDR3 DNA: TGTGCCAGCAGCTTAGACCGCGAAAAACTGTTTTTT
D gene: TRBD2; clone size: .; J gene: TRBJ2-2; V gene: TRBV3-1/TRBV3-2; CDR3 protein: CASRTSGGSTGELFF; CDR3 DNA: TGTGCCAGCAGGACTAGCGGGGGGAGCACCGGGGAGCTGTTTTTT
D gene: .; clone size: once; J gene: TRBJ1-4; V gene: TRBV4-1; CDR3 protein: CASSQGGRERDEKLFF; CDR3 DNA: TGCGCCAGCAGCCAGGGTGGCAGGGAAAGGGACGAAAAACTGTTTTTT
D gene: TRBD1; clone size: once; J gene: TRBJ2-5; V gene: TRBV29-1; CDR3 protein: CSVVGYGTGEETQYF; CDR3 DNA: TGCAGCGTTGTCGGCTATGGGACAGGGGAGGAGACCCAGTACTTC
D gene: .; clone size: .; J gene: TRBJ1-1; V gene: TRBV7-2; CDR3 protein: CASSLVVGRLNTEAFF; CDR3 DNA: TGTGCCAGCAGCTTAGTAGTGGGCAGGTTAAATACTGAAGCTTTCTTT
D gene: TRBD1; clone size: .; J gene: TRBJ1-4; V gene: TRBV27; CDR3 protein: CASSLQGGSEKLFF; CDR3 DNA: TGTGCCAGCAGTCTCCAGGGGGGTTCTGAAAAACTGTTTTTT
D gene: TRBD1; clone size: .; J gene: TRBJ1-4; V gene: TRBV2; CDR3 protein: CASRRGRGLSTNEKLFF; CDR3 DNA: TGTGCCAGCAGAAGAGGGAGGGGGCTTTCAACTAATGAAAAACTGTTTTTT
D gene: .; clone size: .; J gene: TRBJ1-2; V gene: TRBV4-2; CDR3 protein: CASSQADTGKYGYTF; CDR3 DNA: TGTGCCAGCAGCCAAGCCGACACAGGGAAATATGGCTACACCTTC
D gene: TRBD1; clone size: .; J gene: TRBJ2-3; V gene: TRBV14; CDR3 protein: CASSRMGDRVLYRIADTQYF; CDR3 DNA: TGTGCCAGCAGCCGGATGGGGGACAGGGTCCTTTATAGGATCGCAGATACGCAGTATTTT
D gene: TRBD1; clone size: .; J gene: TRBJ1-2; V gene: TRBV7-6; CDR3 protein: CASSLEGADGYTF; CDR3 DNA: TGTGCCAGCAGCTTAGAGGGGGCTGATGGCTACACCTTC
D gene: .; clone size: .; J gene: TRBJ2-2; V gene: TRBV7-3; CDR3 protein: CASSISSNTGELFF; CDR3 DNA: TGTGCCAGCAGCATTTCCTCAAACACCGGGGAGCTGTTTTTT
D gene: .; clone size: .; J gene: TRBJ2-7; V gene: TRBV5-6; CDR3 protein: CASSLAGLIYEQYF; CDR3 DNA: TGTGCCAGCAGCTTGGCCGGGCTGATTTACGAGCAGTACTTC
D gene: .; clone size: .; J gene: TRBJ1-1; V gene: TRBV18; CDR3 protein: CASSPGFDTEAFF; CDR3 DNA: TGTGCCAGCTCACCAGGTTTCGACACTGAAGCTTTCTTT
D gene: TRBD2; clone size: once; J gene: TRBJ2-1; V gene: TRBV19; CDR3 protein: CASSIPGLAGPPGQFF; CDR3 DNA: TGTGCCAGTAGTATACCGGGACTAGCGGGGCCTCCGGGGCAGTTCTTC
D gene: .; clone size: .; J gene: TRBJ2-1; V gene: TRBV7-8; CDR3 protein: CASSPLGLGGRENYNEQFF; CDR3 DNA: TGTGCCAGCAGCCCTCTGGGCCTGGGGGGACGGGAAAACTACAATGAGCAGTTCTTC
D gene: .; clone size: .; J gene: TRBJ2-5; V gene: TRBV2; CDR3 protein: CASSERGAGGAETQYF; CDR3 DNA: TGTGCCAGCAGTGAAAGGGGGGCTGGGGGGGCAGAGACCCAGTACTTC
D gene: .; clone size: few; J gene: TRBJ1-1; V gene: TRBV19; CDR3 protein: CASSLTGTVNTEAFF; CDR3 DNA: TGTGCCAGTAGTCTGACCGGGACCGTGAACACTGAAGCTTTCTTT
D gene: .; clone size: .; J gene: TRBJ1-3; V gene: TRBV5-1; CDR3 protein: CASSPETGGNTIYF; CDR3 DNA: TGCGCCAGCAGCCCTGAGACAGGCGGAAACACCATATATTTT
D gene: .; clone size: .; J gene: TRBJ2-5; V gene: TRBV11-3; CDR3 protein: CASSLAGRQETQYF; CDR3 DNA: TGTGCCAGCAGCTTAGCAGGGCGCCAAGAGACCCAGTACTTC
D gene: .; clone size: .; J gene: TRBJ2-7; V gene: TRBV3-1/TRBV3-2; CDR3 protein: CASSPLGRGWPYF; CDR3 DNA: TGTGCCAGCAGTCCGCTTGGAAGGGGTTGGCCGTACTTC
D gene: .; clone size: .; J gene: TRBJ2-7; V gene: TRBV11-2; CDR3 protein: CASSPLTGDYEQYF; CDR3 DNA: TGTGCCAGCAGCCCCTTGACAGGCGACTACGAGCAGTACTTC
D gene: .; clone size: .; J gene: TRBJ1-6; V gene: TRBV20-1; CDR3 protein: CSASLNRAGNSPLHF; CDR3 DNA: TGCAGTGCTAGTCTCAACAGGGCCGGTAATTCACCCCTCCACTTT
D gene: .; clone size: once; J gene: TRBJ1-2; V gene: TRBV5-8; CDR3 protein: CASSLLGAGGYTF; CDR3 DNA: TGTGCCAGCAGCCTCTTGGGGGCAGGAGGCTACACCTTC
D gene: .; clone size: .; J gene: TRBJ2-1; V gene: TRBV7-3; CDR3 protein: CASSLNPGAVNEQFF; CDR3 DNA: TGTGCCAGCAGCTTAAATCCGGGGGCCGTAAATGAGCAGTTCTTC
D gene: .; clone size: .; J gene: TRBJ1-5; V gene: TRBV3-1/TRBV3-2; CDR3 protein: CASSQGEAQHF; CDR3 DNA: TGTGCCAGCAGCCAAGGGGAGGCCCAGCATTTT
D gene: TRBD2; clone size: .; J gene: TRBJ2-3; V gene: TRBV10-3; CDR3 protein: CAIRASGASDTQYF; CDR3 DNA: TGTGCCATCAGAGCTAGCGGGGCCTCAGATACGCAGTATTTT
D gene: .; clone size: .; J gene: TRBJ2-7; V gene: TRBV6-5; CDR3 protein: CASRWTREQYF; CDR3 DNA: TGTGCCAGCAGATGGACCCGCGAGCAGTACTTC
D gene: .; clone size: .; J gene: TRBJ2-2; V gene: TRBV11-3; CDR3 protein: CASSLGGRNTGELFF; CDR3 DNA: TGTGCCAGCAGCTTAGGGGGGCGGAACACCGGGGAGCTGTTTTTT
D gene: TRBD2; clone size: .; J gene: TRBJ2-1; V gene: TRBV9; CDR3 protein: CASSASDLAANNEQFF; CDR3 DNA: TGTGCCAGCAGCGCCTCCGACCTAGCGGCGAACAATGAGCAGTTCTTC
D gene: .; clone size: .; J gene: TRBJ1-4; V gene: TRBV16; CDR3 protein: CASSPHRVGEKLFF; CDR3 DNA: TGTGCCAGCAGCCCGCACAGGGTTGGTGAAAAACTGTTTTTT
D gene: TRBD1; clone size: .; J gene: TRBJ1-2; V gene: TRBV13; CDR3 protein: CASSYEGAHGYTF; CDR3 DNA: TGTGCCAGCAGCTATGAGGGGGCGCATGGCTACACCTTC
D gene: .; clone size: .; J gene: TRBJ2-1; V gene: TRBV19; CDR3 protein: CASSMYQGSYNEQFF; CDR3 DNA: TGTGCCAGTAGTATGTACCAGGGATCCTACAATGAGCAGTTCTTC
D gene: TRBD1; clone size: .; J gene: TRBJ1-6; V gene: TRBV6-1; CDR3 protein: CASSEIFLGTGGSPLHF; CDR3 DNA: TGTGCCAGCAGTGAAATTTTTTTGGGGACAGGGGGTTCACCCCTCCACTTT
D gene: .; clone size: .; J gene: TRBJ2-7; V gene: TRBV7-8; CDR3 protein: CATGPKSSYEQYF; CDR3 DNA: TGTGCCACCGGGCCGAAGAGCTCCTACGAGCAGTACTTC
D gene: TRBD1; clone size: .; J gene: TRBJ1-2; V gene: TRBV30; CDR3 protein: CAWSGQGDNYGYTF; CDR3 DNA: TGTGCCTGGAGTGGCCAGGGGGATAACTATGGCTACACCTTC
D gene: .; clone size: once; J gene: TRBJ2-5; V gene: TRBV6-2/TRBV6-3; CDR3 protein: CASSRRGAGETQYF; CDR3 DNA: TGTGCCAGCAGCAGACGGGGGGCGGGAGAGACCCAGTACTTC
D gene: TRBD1; clone size: .; J gene: TRBJ1-3; V gene: TRBV10-3; CDR3 protein: CAIRAGQGGNTIYF; CDR3 DNA: TGTGCCATCAGGGCGGGACAGGGAGGAAACACCATATATTTT
D gene: TRBD1; clone size: .; J gene: TRBJ1-6; V gene: TRBV18; CDR3 protein: CASSPDRGGYLALHF; CDR3 DNA: TGTGCCAGCTCCCCTGACAGGGGAGGGTATTTGGCCCTCCACTTT
D gene: .; clone size: few; J gene: TRBJ2-4; V gene: TRBV6-6; CDR3 protein: CASRARDLAKNIQYF; CDR3 DNA: TGTGCCAGCAGGGCCCGGGATCTAGCCAAAAACATTCAGTACTTC
D gene: .; clone size: .; J gene: TRBJ2-3; V gene: TRBV19; CDR3 protein: CASSLLSLDTQYF; CDR3 DNA: TGTGCCAGTAGTCTACTCTCCCTCGATACGCAGTATTTT
D gene: .; clone size: .; J gene: TRBJ2-1; V gene: TRBV3-1/TRBV3-2; CDR3 protein: CASSQDRYSSEFF; CDR3 DNA: TGTGCCAGCAGCCAAGATCGTTATAGTAGTGAGTTCTTC
D gene: .; clone size: .; J gene: TRBJ1-2; V gene: TRBV7-9; CDR3 protein: CASSYDSQIYGYTF; CDR3 DNA: TGTGCCAGCAGCTATGACAGTCAAATCTATGGCTACACCTTC